The source of this T cell receptor (beta chain) is a study of blood T cell repertoires in COVID-19. Generated by immunoSEQ multiplex PCR, the TCRdb table keeps only in-frame clones and is missing some. The repertoire holds around 250,000 clones, with 80% to 90% as singletons. Cohorts were determined from participant-reported clinical history. CDR3 length equals 15 residues. V lost 5 bases to trimming and J lost 9 bases; unmatched junction nucleotides: 10. Looked up from germline, CDR1 is MDHEN and CDR2 is SYDVKM. This clone is a singleton in its sample. Sequenced: PBMCs or T cells enriched from blood (not recorded which). The rearrangement links TRBV28 to TRBJ2-1; 10 nucleotides align to TRBD1. This sequence originates from a woman between 50 and 59 years old who had recovered from COVID-19. The CDR3 nucleotides are TGTGCCAGCAGTCCGCCCGGGACAGGGGCAATTGAGCAGTTCTTC. It encodes CASSPPGTGAIEQFF.